A single sample is the source of the 18 T cell receptor beta chains below, sequenced in a study of T-cell memory formation after mild COVID-19. A single record per CDR3 protein comes from TCRdb applying MiXCR to the 5' RACE reads. The repertoire holds about 180,000 distinct CDR3 sequences, roughly 17% seen once, with 2% to 2.5% in the top ten. Sequenced: PBMCs or a T cell subset sorted from them (not recorded which). The receptors originated from an adult woman who had mild COVID-19 (a few samples of this study predate the infection). Cell type and time point are not known.

This clonotype appeared a few times. V gene TRBV7-3 combines with J gene TRBJ1-5; 7 nucleotides match TRBD1. V shed 5 bases and J 0 bases; nucleotides not matched to a gene: 7. CDR3 length: 16 amino acids. Germline V CDR1 and CDR2: SGHTA, FQGTGA. Here the CDR3 reads CASSDHRGHSNQPQHF. CDR3 bases: TGTGCCAGCAGCGACCACAGGGGTCATAGCAATCAGCCCCAGCATTTT.

This clonotype was observed a few times. The chain's CDR3 is CASSFGQEAFF. The DNA of the CDR3 is TGTGCCAGCAGCTTCGGACAGGAGGCTTTCTTT. This chain connects TRBV5-6 to TRBJ1-1, with 7 bases identical to TRBD1. The junction had 3 bases not matched to a gene; V was cut back by 2 bases and J by 11 bases. Per germline, CDR1 SGHDT and CDR2 YYEEEE. The CDR3 length is 11 residues.

The chain joins TRBV9 to TRBJ2-5; D possibly corresponds to TRBD2 (6 bases). Germline V gene sequence: CDR1 SGDLS, CDR2 YYNGEE. The CDR3 is 14 amino acids. V lost 5 bases to trimming and J lost 0 bases, with 11 bases between them. CDR3 DNA sequence: TGTGCCAGCAGTACACGGGGGAACCAAGAGACCCAGTACTTC. Residues: CASSTRGNQETQYF.

Only a few counts were recorded for this clonotype. The V and J genes are TRBV18 and TRBJ2-2; maybe TRBD1 (6 bases). The germline V gene has CDR1 KGHSH and CDR2 LQKENI. V was clipped by 4 bases and J by 0 bases, with 12 bases between them. The CDR3 has 16 residues. The CDR3 nucleotides read TGTGCCAGCTCACACAAAACAGGGACGAACACCGGGGAGCTGTTTTTT. It yields the protein CASSHKTGTNTGELFF.

Only a few counts were recorded for this clonotype. The chain couples TRBV3-1 to TRBJ2-1, with 9 bases identical to TRBD2. This CDR3 is 16 amino acids long. The germline CDR1 and CDR2 sequences are LGHDT and YNNKEL (reference sequence). The V segment lost 3 bases and the J segment 1 base; nucleotides outside the gene matches: 4. The DNA of the CDR3 is TGTGCCAGCAGCCACCTAGCGGGACGTTCCTACAATGAGCAGTTCTTC. As protein: CASSHLAGRSYNEQFF.

V gene TRBV18 combines with J gene TRBJ2-1; D tentatively reads TRBD1 or TRBD2 (6 bases each). Looked up from germline, CDR1 is KGHSH and CDR2 is LQKENI. With 2 bases removed from V and 2 bases from J, the gap between germline ends came to 10 bases. This CDR3 comprises 15 residues. The CDR3: CASSPLGGPYNEQFF. The CDR3 nucleotides read TGTGCCAGCTCACCATTGGGGGGCCCCTACAATGAGCAGTTCTTC.

CDR3 in DNA: TGTGCCAGCAGCGGCGGGACTATCTCCTACAATGAGCAGTTCTTC. Translation gives CASSGGTISYNEQFF. The V call is TRBV12-3 or TRBV12-4, the J call TRBJ2-1; 7 bases line up with TRBD2. CDR3 length: 15 amino acids. V lost 6 bases, J lost 0 bases, and 5 bases stayed unmatched.

This clonotype was detected a few times. The chain employs TRBV5-1 and TRBJ1-4; no definite D call. The CDR3 sequence is 14 residues long. Trimming shortened V by 4 bases and J by 3 bases, and 10 bases separated the two germline ends. Per the germline V gene, CDR1 is SGHRS and CDR2 is YFSETQ. In DNA, the CDR3 is TGCGCCAGCAGCAAGGACGGGGCTAATGAAAAACTGTTTTTT. Translated: CASSKDGANEKLFF.

The chain is built from TRBV6-5 and TRBJ1-1; D is unclear. The CDR3 length is 13 residues. Between the trimmed V and J ends, which lost 3 bases and 5 bases, there was a span of 10 bases. Germline values: CDR1 MNHEY, CDR2 SVGAGI. The CDR3 nucleotides read TGTGCCAGCAGTTATACGGTTAGGACTGAAGCTTTCTTT. Protein sequence: CASSYTVRTEAFF.

The genes are TRBV12-3 or TRBV12-4 and TRBJ2-1, with 8 bases that match TRBD2. This CDR3 contains 15 residues. V shed 4 bases, J shed 1 base, and the junction held 3 bases outside the gene matches. CDR3 nucleotides: TGTGCCAGCAGTTACTTAGCGGGGTCCTACAATGAGCAGTTCTTC. It is translated as CASSYLAGSYNEQFF.

The chain has TRBV5-6 and TRBJ1-5; 7 bases align to TRBD1. Germline CDR1 and CDR2: SGHDT and YYEEEE. V lost 5 bases, J lost 1 base, and 3 bases stayed unmatched. CDR3 size: 14 residues. CDR3 nucleotide sequence: TGTGCCAGCAGACGGACAGGAAGCAATCAGCCCCAGCATTTT. Its protein is CASRRTGSNQPQHF.

The CDR3, as DNA: TGCAGTGCTAGAGATGGGCGGGGGCGCGGAGAGACCCAGTACTTC. Residues: CSARDGRGRGETQYF. The genes are TRBV20-1 and TRBJ2-5; tentative D call: TRBD2 (7 bases). Trimming cost V 0 bases and J 4 bases, with 15 bases left between them. The CDR3 covers 15 residues. Germline V gene data show CDR1 as DFQATT and CDR2 as SNEGSKA (reference sequence).

This clonotype came up a few times. V and J are TRBV5-1 and TRBJ1-1, with a weak D call TRBD1 (6 bases). Germline CDR1 SGHRS, CDR2 YFSETQ. The CDR3 is 14 residues long. V lost 4 bases to trimming and J lost 6 bases, with 16 bases between them. The CDR3 region is CASSPDAGGPEAFF. As DNA, the CDR3 is TGCGCCAGCAGCCCGGACGCCGGGGGGCCTGAAGCTTTCTTT.

The chain employs TRBV7-9 and TRBJ2-5; D is unclear. The CDR3 is 16 residues long. Germline CDR1 is SEHNR and CDR2 is FQNEAQ (reference sequence). Trimming took off 5 bases at V and 9 bases at J, with 25 bases between the two ends. The CDR3 region is CASSPPPGRGQVAQYF. CDR3 sequence (DNA): TGTGCCAGCAGCCCTCCCCCGGGTCGTGGGCAAGTTGCCCAGTACTTC.

The chain uses TRBV19 and TRBJ1-2; D gene unclear. The CDR3 covers 13 residues. Germline lookup yields CDR1 LNHDA and CDR2 SQIVND (reference sequence). V was shortened by 3 bases and J by 4 bases, with 9 bases between the two germline ends. The CDR3 region has the DNA TGTGCCAGTAGTATTGGGAAAGCCTATGGCTACACCTTC. Translating it yields CASSIGKAYGYTF.

This clonotype was recorded a few times. The chain is built from TRBV12-3 or TRBV12-4 and TRBJ1-3, with unresolved D. The CDR3 runs 13 residues. Trimming cost V 2 bases and J 4 bases, with 6 bases left between them. The CDR3 loop reads CASSLILGNTIYF. The CDR3 DNA reads as TGTGCCAGCAGTTTAATTTTGGGAAACACCATATATTTT.

The chain recombines TRBV15 with TRBJ1-1; D unresolved. Germline assignment: CDR1 LNHNV and CDR2 YYDKDF (reference sequence). V was shortened by 0 bases and J by 1 base, with 9 bases between the two germline ends. The CDR3 is 15 amino acids. CDR3 DNA: TGTGCCACCAGCAGAGATTTGAAAGGGAACACTGAAGCTTTCTTT. It codes for CATSRDLKGNTEAFF.

In its sample, this clonotype was seen a few times. The gene calls are TRBV7-9 and TRBJ2-5; 9 bases map to TRBD1. Germline-derived CDR1 and CDR2 are SEHNR and FQNEAQ (reference sequence). The CDR3 covers 16 residues. With V trimmed by 1 base and J by 4 bases, 7 bases remained unmatched. CDR3 loop: CASSLGTGAQRETQYF. The CDR3 nucleotides read TGTGCCAGCAGCTTAGGGACAGGGGCGCAGAGAGAGACCCAGTACTTC.